Below, 31 T cell receptor beta chains from the same sample are listed, as sequenced in a study of blood T cell repertoires in COVID-19. Sequencing used immunoSEQ multiplex PCR; TCRdb keeps in-frame clones, though not all of them. The sample yields about 250,000 clones, approximately 86% seen once. Material for sequencing was PBMCs or T cells enriched from blood (not recorded which). The source is a woman in her 50s who had recovered from COVID-19.

The chain employs TRBV7-3 and TRBJ2-1; the D gene is possibly TRBD2 (6 bases). V was trimmed by 0 bases and J by 5 bases, leaving 14 bases between them. The CDR3 is 16 amino acids. Germline V CDR1 and CDR2: SGHTA, FQGTGA. This CDR3 reads CASSLTSGEGDNEQFF. Here the CDR3 DNA reads TGTGCCAGCAGCTTAACGTCGGGGGAAGGGGACAATGAGCAGTTCTTC.

This rearrangement joins TRBV6-5 to TRBJ2-1; 7 bases fit TRBD1. Trimming took 6 bases from V and 7 from J; bases not matched to a gene: 6. Looked up from germline, CDR1 is MNHEY and CDR2 is SVGAGI. CDR3 length: 13 amino acids. CDR3 DNA sequence: TGTGCCAGCAGGTATGGGACAGCTAATGAGCAGTTCTTC. It codes for CASRYGTANEQFF.

The CDR3 region is CASSQEALGTNEKLFF. The CDR3 DNA sequence: TGTGCCAGCAGCCAAGAGGCCCTAGGCACTAATGAAAAACTGTTTTTT. The genes are TRBV4-2 and TRBJ1-4; D call uncertain. Between the trimmed V and J ends, which lost 0 bases and 2 bases, there was a span of 10 bases. The CDR3 totals 16 residues. Germline loops: CDR1 LGHNA, CDR2 YNFKEQ.

The chain joins TRBV6-1 to TRBJ1-4, with D possibly being TRBD1 (5 bases). Germline V gene sequence: CDR1 MNHNS, CDR2 SASEGT. The CDR3 totals 20 residues. V dropped 2 bases and J dropped 2 bases, with 24 bases sitting between them. Here the CDR3 reads CASSEPVGWQGRQTNEKLFF. CDR3 nucleotides: TGTGCCAGCAGTGAACCGGTTGGGTGGCAGGGCCGACAGACTAATGAAAAACTGTTTTTT.

This chain joins TRBV9 and TRBJ1-6; D remains ambiguous. Germline V gene sequence: CDR1 SGDLS, CDR2 YYNGEE. This CDR3 comprises 15 residues. V dropped 1 base and J dropped 5 bases, with 10 bases sitting between them. The CDR3 reads CASSVNIADNSPLHF. CDR3 DNA: TGTGCCAGCAGCGTAAACATCGCAGATAATTCACCCCTCCACTTT.

This clone was seen only once. A junction boundary mismatches the germline segment, possibly from a read error. The chain joins TRBV6-5 to TRBJ2-7; tentatively, D is TRBD1 (5 bases). CDR1 and CDR2 (germline): MNHEY, SVGAGI. This CDR3 spans 13 amino acids. CDR3 protein: CASSDQPGTPGNF. DNA of the CDR3: TGTGCCAGCAGCGACCAGCCAGGAACTCCAGGGAACTTC.

The chain uses TRBV2 and TRBJ1-2; maybe TRBD1 (6 bases). CDR1 SNHLY and CDR2 FYNNEI come from the germline V gene. V was pared by 6 bases and J by 6 bases, with 14 bases between. The length of the CDR3 is 13 residues. The CDR3 DNA reads TGTGCCAGCAGACAGATCAGGGGTGATGGCTACACCTTC. Amino acid sequence: CASRQIRGDGYTF.

This clone was detected once. The chain joins TRBV9 to TRBJ2-7; a possible D gene is TRBD2 (6 bases). The germline V gene has CDR1 SGDLS and CDR2 YYNGEE. The CDR3 totals 14 residues. Trimming left V 4 bases short and J 1 base short, with 12 bases between. The CDR3 spells CASSSRLGSYEQYF. The CDR3 nucleotides are TGTGCCAGCAGCTCCAGACTAGGATCCTACGAGCAGTACTTC.

The V gene is TRBV24-1, the J gene TRBJ2-1; D call uncertain. The V and J ends lost 1 base and 5 bases respectively, with 5 bases between them. Germline V gene sequence: CDR1 KGHDR, CDR2 SFDVKD. This CDR3 comprises 13 residues. For the CDR3, the DNA is TGTGCCACCAGTGATTTTTCTGACAATGAGCAGTTCTTC. It specifies CATSDFSDNEQFF.

The chain employs TRBV6-1 and TRBJ1-1; TRBD1 aligns across 8 bases. Unmatched junction bases numbered 4, after V lost 3 bases and J lost 1 base. From germline, CDR1 is MNHNS and CDR2 SASEGT. This CDR3 comprises 15 residues. The CDR3 DNA reads TGTGCCAGCAGTGAGTCCGGGACAGGGAACACTGAAGCTTTCTTT. This sequence encodes CASSESGTGNTEAFF.

V gene TRBV6-5 combines with J gene TRBJ2-2, with 7 bases identical to TRBD2. CDR3 length equals 15 residues. V shed 6 bases and J 1 base; nucleotides not matched to a gene: 5. Germline V gene data show CDR1 as MNHEY and CDR2 as SVGAGI. CDR3: CASRRTRLNTGELFF. CDR3 in DNA: TGTGCCAGCAGACGGACTAGGCTGAACACCGGGGAGCTGTTTTTT.

The chain has TRBV6-5 and TRBJ2-3; 10 bases are a match to TRBD1. Germline lookup yields CDR1 MNHEY and CDR2 SVGAGI. V lost 0 bases, J lost 8 bases, and 5 bases stayed unmatched. The length of the CDR3 is 15 residues. The CDR3 nucleotides read TGTGCCAGCAGTTACTCCGGGACAGGGGACGGTACGCAGTATTTT. Amino acid sequence: CASSYSGTGDGTQYF.

The chain combines TRBV3-1 (or the pseudogene TRBV3-2) with TRBJ2-3; TRBD2 matches 9 bases. This CDR3 spans 16 amino acids. Trimming at V came to 4 bases and at J to 4 bases, leaving 9 bases not matched to a gene. Germline V CDR1 and CDR2: LGHDT, YNNKEL (reference sequence). The CDR3 is CASSLSSSGIADTQYF. The CDR3 nucleotides are TGTGCCAGCAGCCTTTCATCTAGCGGGATTGCAGATACGCAGTATTTT.

The chain joins TRBV6-2 or TRBV6-3 to TRBJ2-1; D not resolved. The CDR3 consists of 14 residues. V shed 0 bases and J shed 3 bases, with 6 bases lying between them. Germline V lookup: CDR1 MNHEY, CDR2 SVGEGT. CDR3 DNA sequence: TGTGCCAGCAGTTACTCGGCCAACTACAATGAGCAGTTCTTC. It is translated as CASSYSANYNEQFF.

The chain joins TRBV2 to TRBJ2-5, with D uncertain. V was shortened by 3 bases and J by 3 bases, with 11 bases between the two germline ends. CDR1 SNHLY and CDR2 FYNNEI come from the germline V gene. The CDR3 loop spans 14 amino acids. The CDR3 DNA reads as TGTGCCAGCAGTGACGTTAACTCAAAAGAGACCCAGTACTTC. This sequence encodes CASSDVNSKETQYF.

This chain links TRBV7-2 with TRBJ2-1; D perhaps matches TRBD2 (5 bases). With 2 bases removed from V and 10 bases from J, the gap between germline ends came to 12 bases. CDR1 and CDR2 (germline): SGHTA, FQGNSA. The CDR3 runs to 13 residues. This CDR3 is CASSLPAGMEQFF. The DNA of the CDR3 is TGTGCCAGCAGCTTACCCGCCGGGATGGAGCAGTTCTTC.

V gene TRBV11-2 combines with J gene TRBJ1-1; TRBD1 agrees at 7 bases. Germline V gene data show CDR1 as SGHAT and CDR2 as FQNNGV. After removal of 4 bases from V and 6 bases from J, the junction contained 11 bases not matched to a gene. There are 15 residues in the CDR3. Here the CDR3 DNA reads TGTGCCAGCAGCTCAAAGACAACAGGGGTCGCTGAAGCTTTCTTT. Residues: CASSSKTTGVAEAFF.

The chain joins TRBV7-2 to TRBJ1-1; D might be TRBD1 (5 bases). The CDR3 runs 14 residues. V shed 7 bases and J shed 2 bases, with 14 bases lying between them. Germline lookup yields CDR1 SGHTA and CDR2 FQGNSA. The CDR3 DNA sequence: TGTGCCAGCACCCGGGGGAGGGGTAACACTGAAGCTTTCTTT. Protein product: CASTRGRGNTEAFF. Full variable domain (remainder filled in from reference TRBV7-2 and TRBJ1-1): GAGVSQSPSNKVTEKGKDVELRCDPISGHTALYWYRQSLGQGLEFLIYFQGNSAPDKSGLPSDRFSAERTGGSVSTLTIQRTQQEDSAVYLCASTRGRGNTEAFFGQGTRLTVV.

The rearrangement links TRBV28 to TRBJ1-4; D might be TRBD1 (5 bases). CDR1 and CDR2 from the germline V gene are MDHEN and SYDVKM. V was trimmed by 0 bases and J by 2 bases, leaving 7 bases between them. The CDR3 length is 15 residues. CDR3 sequence reads: CASSLWGGTNEKLFF. CDR3 DNA: TGTGCCAGCAGTTTATGGGGGGGGACTAATGAAAAACTGTTTTTT. The whole variable domain, filled in from reference TRBV28 and TRBJ1-4, reads DVKVTQSSRYLVKRTGEKVFLECVQDMDHENMFWYRQDPGLGLRLIYFSYDVKMKEKGDIPEGYSVSREKKERFSLILESASTNQTSMYLCASSLWGGTNEKLFFGSGTQLSVL.

V is TRBV5-1 and J is TRBJ2-3, with 8 bases that match TRBD2. CDR3 size: 15 residues. Germline V gene sequence: CDR1 SGHRS, CDR2 YFSETQ. V lost 0 bases, J lost 6 bases, and 6 bases stayed unmatched. CDR3 loop: CASSLVRLAPDTQYF. As DNA, the CDR3 is TGCGCCAGCAGCTTGGTTAGACTAGCGCCCGATACGCAGTATTTT.

The chain is built from TRBV11-1 and TRBJ2-1; TRBD2 agrees at 7 bases. Germline CDR1 reads SGHAT; CDR2 reads FQDESV (reference sequence). This CDR3 contains 15 residues. V dropped 5 bases and J dropped 9; count of bases not matched to a gene: 13. This CDR3 is CASSPLARGYVEQFF. CDR3 DNA: TGTGCCAGCAGCCCACTAGCGAGGGGATATGTTGAGCAGTTCTTC.

J is TRBJ2-1 and V is TRBV6-2 or TRBV6-3, with D possibly being TRBD1 (5 bases). V gave up 2 bases and J gave up 6 bases, with 20 bases separating them. From germline, CDR1 is MNHEY and CDR2 SVGEGT. This CDR3 spans 17 amino acids. The CDR3 DNA sequence: TGTGCCAGCAGTTACGGACCTGACAGTCCTAACGCCAATGAGCAGTTCTTC. Amino acid sequence: CASSYGPDSPNANEQFF.

V is TRBV7-6 and J is TRBJ1-1, with D perhaps TRBD1 (6 bases). The germline V and J ends were trimmed by 5 bases and 0 bases, with 13 bases remaining between them. Germline V gives CDR1 SGHVS, CDR2 FNYEAQ. The CDR3 totals 15 residues. The CDR3 region has the DNA TGTGCCAGCAGCCTCCGGACAGCGATGAACACTGAAGCTTTCTTT. Translated, it gives CASSLRTAMNTEAFF.

The chain combines TRBV7-2 with TRBJ2-1, with 7 bases that match TRBD1. V was clipped by 1 base and J by 6 bases; unmatched bases: 6. The germline V gene has CDR1 SGHTA and CDR2 FQGNSA. This CDR3 is built from 15 residues. CDR3 nucleotide sequence: TGTGCCAGCAGCTTAGTCTCAGAGGGGGCCAATGAGCAGTTCTTC. Translating gives CASSLVSEGANEQFF.

The rearrangement uses TRBV4-3 and TRBJ2-4, with TRBD2 identical over 9 bases. Germline loops: CDR1 LGHNA, CDR2 YSLEER. Losses at the gene ends were 0 bases for V and 1 base for J; bases not matched to a gene: 10. The CDR3 is 19 residues long. CDR3 in amino acids: CASSQEVAGVDAAKNIQYF. The CDR3 DNA sequence: TGCGCCAGCAGCCAAGAAGTAGCGGGAGTGGATGCTGCCAAAAACATTCAGTACTTC.

In this sample, this clone turned up many times. This chain links TRBV5-1 with TRBJ1-4, with 12 bases identical to TRBD1. CDR1 is SGHRS, CDR2 YFSETQ, per germline. V shed 4 bases, J shed 8 bases, and the junction held 6 bases outside the gene matches. This CDR3 has 15 amino acids. The CDR3 coding sequence is TGCGCCAGCAGCATTGGCGGGACAGGGGGCGAAAAACTGTTTTTT. This gives the protein CASSIGGTGGEKLFF.

The chain has TRBV30 and TRBJ1-1, with 7 nucleotides matching TRBD1. V was pared by 4 bases and J by 5 bases, with 13 bases of the junction left unmatched. From germline, CDR1 is GTSNPN and CDR2 SVGIG (reference sequence). This CDR3 contains 15 residues. The CDR3 loop reads CAWIPSTGKGTEAFF. In DNA, the CDR3 is TGTGCCTGGATACCCTCGACAGGGAAAGGGACTGAAGCTTTCTTT.

Only a few counts were recorded for this clone. The CDR3 region is CASSPGRVNQPQHF. The CDR3 DNA follows: TGTGCCAGCTCACCTGGCAGGGTCAATCAGCCCCAGCATTTT. V and J are TRBV18 and TRBJ1-5, with D possibly matching TRBD1 (5 bases). CDR1 and CDR2 (germline): KGHSH, LQKENI. Trimming cost V 3 bases and J 3 bases, with 9 bases left between them. This CDR3 has 14 residues.

The rearrangement uses TRBV7-9 and TRBJ2-7; 9 bases are shared with TRBD2. The CDR3 is 15 amino acids. Germline loops: CDR1 SEHNR, CDR2 FQNEAQ (reference sequence). V was pared by 3 bases and J by 0 bases, with 3 bases of the junction left unmatched. CDR3 region: CASSLAGGSSYEQYF. The CDR3 region has the DNA TGTGCCAGCAGCTTGGCGGGAGGGAGCTCCTACGAGCAGTACTTC.

This clone was observed a few times. V usage is TRBV29-1 and J usage is TRBJ1-3, with D possibly TRBD1 on 6 matching bases. V was clipped by 6 bases and J by 2 bases, with 8 bases between them. Germline-derived CDR1 and CDR2 are SQVTM and ANQGSEA. The CDR3 has 12 residues. CDR3 in DNA: TGCAGCGTACAGGGACCTGGAAACACCATATATTTT. It translates to CSVQGPGNTIYF.

Only a few counts were recorded for this clone. The V call is TRBV28, the J call TRBJ1-4; TRBD1 matches 9 bases. V was pared by 5 bases and J by 7 bases, with 8 bases of the junction left unmatched. The CDR3 runs 15 residues. The V gene's germline CDR1 is MDHEN and CDR2 SYDVKM. CDR3 in amino acids: CASSPETGGGEKLFF. DNA of the CDR3: TGTGCCAGCAGTCCGGAGACAGGGGGAGGTGAAAAACTGTTTTTT. Filled out from reference TRBV28 and TRBJ1-4, the complete variable domain reads DVKVTQSSRYLVKRTGEKVFLECVQDMDHENMFWYRQDPGLGLRLIYFSYDVKMKEKGDIPEGYSVSREKKERFSLILESASTNQTSMYLCASSPETGGGEKLFFGSGTQLSVL.